A selection of T cell receptor beta chains follows, all from one sample in a study of blood T cells in healthy people across ages. TCRdb ran MiXCR on the 5' RACE reads and lists one entry per CDR3 protein. The sample has 800,000 or so distinct CDR3 sequences; about half are singletons. Specimen: blood. The receptors originated from a man older than 75 in good health. CDR3s include the opening cysteine and the closing phenylalanine or tryptophan. The D gene is left open where the match is weak. Size is omitted from some rows. Given values are once, few, many or a class for expanded clones.

>TRBJ2-1|-|TRBV7-3|-
CASSLGRDGNEQFF
TGTGCCAGCAGCTTAGGGCGGGATGGTAATGAGCAGTTCTTC
>TRBJ2-5|-|TRBV5-5|-
CASSREIWTQYF
TGTGCCAGCAGCCGGGAGATCTGGACCCAGTACTTC
>TRBJ1-2|-|TRBV24-1|few
CATSEGSGTGYTF
TGTGCCACCAGTGAAGGTTCAGGGACTGGCTACACCTTC
>TRBJ1-5|-|TRBV27|few
CASSLRHNQPQHF
TGTGCCAGCAGTTTACGGCACAATCAGCCCCAGCATTTT
>TRBJ1-3|-|TRBV6-2/TRBV6-3|-
CASSSGDRSGNTIYF
TGTGCCAGCAGTTCAGGGGACCGCTCTGGAAACACCATATATTTT
>TRBJ2-5|TRBD1|TRBV12-3/TRBV12-4|many
CASTADRGETQYF
TGTGCCAGCACTGCGGACAGGGGTGAGACCCAGTACTTC
>TRBJ2-5|-|TRBV29-1|few
CSVEDNGETQYF
TGCAGCGTTGAAGATAACGGGGAGACCCAGTACTTC
>TRBJ2-5|-|TRBV29-1|-
CSVRPRSSVQETQYF
TGCAGCGTTCGACCCCGATCTAGCGTACAAGAGACCCAGTACTTC
>TRBJ2-5|TRBD2|TRBV12-3/TRBV12-4|-
CASSPGVGAGGYGQTQYF
TGTGCCAGCAGTCCAGGGGTTGGAGCGGGAGGGTATGGGCAGACCCAGTACTTC
>TRBJ2-2|-|TRBV6-5|once
CASMRGAQGGELFF
TGTGCCAGCATGAGAGGGGCGCAGGGCGGGGAGCTGTTTTTT
>TRBJ1-2|TRBD1|TRBV12-3/TRBV12-4|-
CASSFGTGTGYTF
TGTGCCAGCAGTTTTGGGACAGGGACCGGCTACACCTTC
>TRBJ2-6|-|TRBV6-5|-
CASSYSFRTGANVLTF
TGTGCCAGCAGTTACTCGTTCCGGACTGGGGCCAACGTCCTGACTTTC
>TRBJ2-7|-|TRBV6-1|-
CASRVGAYEQYF
TGTGCCAGCAGAGTCGGGGCCTACGAGCAGTACTTC
>TRBJ2-7|-|TRBV29-1|many
CSVEGNRYEQYF
TGCAGCGTTGAAGGCAACAGGTACGAGCAGTACTTC
>TRBJ2-5|-|TRBV20-1|-
CSALGELPESETQYF
TGCAGTGCCCTGGGAGAACTTCCGGAGAGTGAGACCCAGTACTTC
>TRBJ2-1|TRBD2|TRBV7-2|few
CASSLGPGTSGTREQFF
TGTGCCAGCAGCTTAGGCCCCGGGACTAGCGGGACGCGTGAGCAGTTCTTC
>TRBJ2-7|TRBD1|TRBV20-1|few
CSAEGTGYSFEQYF
TGCAGTGCTGAAGGGACAGGGTATAGTTTCGAGCAGTACTTC
>TRBJ2-5|-|TRBV5-1|many
CASSLIPGVRQETQYF
TGCGCCAGCAGCTTGATACCGGGAGTACGGCAAGAGACCCAGTACTTC
>TRBJ2-4|TRBD1|TRBV5-1|few
CASRTSGTGNIQYF
TGCGCCAGCAGGACCTCCGGGACAGGAAACATTCAGTACTTC
>TRBJ1-2|TRBD1|TRBV6-5|-
CASSYRTAKGGYGYTF
TGTGCCAGCAGTTACAGGACCGCCAAAGGGGGCTATGGCTACACCTTT
>TRBJ1-2|TRBD1|TRBV12-3/TRBV12-4|-
CASNRDRAVGYTF
TGTGCCAGCAATCGGGACAGGGCGGTTGGCTACACCTTC
>TRBJ2-7|-|TRBV18|-
CASARQESEQYF
TGTGCCAGCGCGCGTCAAGAGAGCGAGCAGTACTTC
>TRBJ2-3|-|TRBV5-1|-
CASSGWDTQYF
TGCGCCAGCAGCGGTTGGGATACGCAGTATTTT
>TRBJ2-3|TRBD2|TRBV10-2|-
CASSEGTSGRGADTQYF
TGCGCCAGCAGTGAAGGGACTAGCGGCAGAGGCGCAGATACGCAGTATTTT
>TRBJ2-1|-|TRBV7-8|-
CASSPLTGSLATEQFF
TGTGCCAGCAGCCCATTGACTGGGAGTCTAGCTACTGAGCAGTTCTTC
>TRBJ2-3|-|TRBV21-1|once
CASSKARFPGGRDTDTQYF
TGTGCCAGCAGCAAAGCGCGATTCCCCGGGGGAAGAGACACAGATACGCAGTATTTT
>TRBJ2-7|TRBD1|TRBV5-1|-
CASSWKTGHESYEQYF
TGCGCCAGCAGCTGGAAGACAGGGCATGAATCCTACGAGCAGTACTTC
>TRBJ2-7|-|TRBV27|-
CASSLRQVHEQYF
TGTGCCAGCAGTCTCAGACAGGTCCACGAGCAGTACTTC
>TRBJ2-5|-|TRBV4-3|-
CAGSQEGAGGSETQYF
TGCGCCGGCAGCCAAGAAGGAGCTGGGGGCAGCGAGACCCAGTACTTC
>TRBJ2-5|TRBD1|TRBV12-3/TRBV12-4|-
CASRVGTGKETQYF
TGTGCCAGCAGAGTGGGGACAGGGAAAGAGACCCAGTACTTC
>TRBJ2-7|TRBD1|TRBV29-1|few
CSVNPTGGNEQYF
TGCAGCGTTAATCCGACAGGGGGTAACGAGCAGTACTTC
>TRBJ2-5|-|TRBV20-1|-
CSASVLGRGETQYF
TGCAGTGCTAGTGTGCTGGGTAGGGGAGAGACCCAGTACTTC
>TRBJ2-7|-|TRBV27|-
CASSFLGSSEQYF
TGTGCCAGCAGTTTCTTGGGTAGCTCCGAGCAGTACTTC
>TRBJ1-2|-|TRBV7-9|few
CASSSRGGRNNYGYTF
TGTGCCAGCAGCTCCAGGGGAGGAAGGAATAACTATGGCTACACCTTC
>TRBJ2-2|-|TRBV27|-
CASSLIITGELFF
TGTGCCAGCAGTTTAATTATTACCGGGGAGCTGTTTTTT
>TRBJ2-7|TRBD1|TRBV7-6|many
CASSWGQGSSEQYF
TGTGCCAGCAGCTGGGGACAGGGGTCCTCAGAGCAGTACTTC
>TRBJ1-4|-|TRBV4-3|many
CASSQEAREHEKLFF
TGCGCCAGCAGCCAAGAGGCCAGGGAGCATGAAAAACTGTTTTTT
>TRBJ2-5|-|TRBV5-1|few
CASNLLGDQETQYF
TGCGCCAGCAACCTTTTGGGGGACCAAGAGACCCAGTACTTC
>TRBJ2-5|-|TRBV15|-
CATSRAHGGFGETQYF
TGTGCCACCAGCAGAGCACATGGGGGGTTCGGGGAGACCCAGTACTTC
>TRBJ1-2|-|TRBV10-3|-
CAISENGDGGYTF
TGTGCCATCAGTGAGAATGGGGACGGTGGCTACACCTTC
>TRBJ2-1|-|TRBV5-1|-
CASSLVGGYSSYNEQFF
TGCGCCAGCAGCTTGGTTGGCGGATATAGCTCCTACAATGAGCAGTTCTTC
>TRBJ2-7|-|TRBV7-2|many
CASSLDPGASRFEQYF
TGTGCCAGCAGCTTAGACCCCGGGGCTAGCAGGTTCGAGCAGTACTTC
>TRBJ2-1|-|TRBV20-1|-
CSATRGNYNEQFF
TGCAGTGCTACCAGGGGTAACTACAATGAGCAGTTCTTC
>TRBJ2-5|TRBD1|TRBV20-1|-
CSARAVGQRNLLGETQYF
TGCAGTGCTAGAGCTGTGGGACAGCGAAATCTACTAGGGGAGACCCAGTACTTC
>TRBJ2-3|-|TRBV29-1|few
CSVEDLGGFTDTQYF
TGCAGCGTTGAAGATCTCGGCGGCTTCACAGATACGCAGTATTTT
>TRBJ1-2|TRBD1|TRBV2|-
CASSALRDSDYTF
TGTGCCAGCAGTGCCCTCCGGGACAGCGACTACACCTTC
>TRBJ2-3|TRBD2|TRBV30|once
CAWKRERRTDTQYF
TGTGCCTGGAAGCGGGAAAGGAGAACAGATACGCAGTATTTT
>TRBJ2-7|TRBD2|TRBV28|-
CASSLIRSSGYNEQYF
TGTGCCAGCAGTCTTATACGGTCTAGCGGATACAATGAGCAGTACTTC
>TRBJ2-7|TRBD1|TRBV5-1|few
CASSLGGQSYEQYF
TGTGCCAGCAGCTTAGGGGGACAGTCCTACGAGCAGTACTTC
>TRBJ2-2|TRBD1|TRBV7-2|-
CASSFSGTGYRTGNLFF
TGTGCCAGCAGCTTCTCCGGGACAGGGTATCGGACCGGGAATCTGTTTTTT